Sequencing of this TCR beta chain was carried out in a study of OX40 agonist ivuxolimab in advanced cancers. As for this clone: The antigen is undetermined.

Cycle 7 day 1, cycle 4 day 1, and baseline were the timepoints at which blood was sampled. Study-level findings and limits: Dosing at 0.1 to 3.0 mg/kg was accompanied by clonal expansion of CD4+ and CD8+ blood T cells by week 6. Among expanded peripheral T cells, antigen specificity went undetermined.

The germline CDR1 and CDR2 sequences are SGDLS and YYNGEE. The V end lost 0 bases, the J end lost 2 bases, and 6 bases lay between the germline ends. The CDR3 is 13 amino acids. Sequencing was performed with immunoSEQ multiplex PCR; in TCRdb, only in-frame clones are kept and a portion is missing. This table has approximately 31,000 clones, nearly 90% appearing once. Sequencing used CD4+ or CD8+ T cells sorted from blood, obtained in a trial of the OX40 agonist ivuxolimab. The receptor's source is an adult with an advanced solid tumor such as melanoma, head and neck, liver or kidney cancer. The chain carries TRBV9 and TRBJ2-7, with D hard to call. The CDR3 is CASSVESAYEQYF. In DNA form, the CDR3 reads TGTGCCAGCAGCGTAGAGTCGGCCTACGAGCAGTACTTC.